One and the same sample provided the 19 T cell receptor beta chains below, sequenced in a study of shared clonotypes between healthy human individuals. The method was immunoSEQ multiplex PCR; TCRdb's version includes in-frame clones alone and lacks a portion of them. Among about 680,000 clones listed, 73% were seen once. The sequenced sample was memory CD4+ T cells sorted from blood. Subset specified: CD45RA-negative fraction. These receptors were collected from a woman aged 25 to 39 in good health.

In DNA, the CDR3 is TGCGCCAGCAGCCCAGGGACAGGGGGCATGATTCAGTACTTC. Its translation is CASSPGTGGMIQYF. This chain connects TRBV5-1 to TRBJ2-4, with TRBD1 identical over 12 bases. The germline V gene encodes CDR1 SGHRS and CDR2 YFSETQ. V lost 4 bases, J lost 10 bases, and 6 bases stayed unmatched. The CDR3 has 14 amino acids. The complete variable domain, with remaining parts taken from reference TRBV5-1 and TRBJ2-4, reads KAGVTQTPRYLIKTRGQQVTLSCSPISGHRSVSWYQQTPGQGLQFLFEYFSETQRNKGNFPGRFSGRQFSNSRSEMNVSTLELGDSALYLCASSPGTGGMIQYFGAGTRLSVL.

V is TRBV2 and J is TRBJ1-2; D not resolved. This CDR3 has 12 residues. The V gene's germline CDR1 is SNHLY and CDR2 FYNNEI. V lost 5 bases to trimming and J lost 2 bases, with 6 bases between them. Here the CDR3 reads CASSPLNYGYTF. For the CDR3, the DNA is TGTGCCAGCAGTCCCTTAAACTATGGCTACACCTTC.

CDR3 amino acids: CASSRNGDTEAFF. The CDR3 DNA sequence: TGTGCCAGCAGTCGTAATGGGGACACTGAAGCTTTCTTT. The chain combines TRBV14 with TRBJ1-1; D unresolved. The CDR3 is made up of 13 amino acids. V lost 6 bases, J lost 3 bases, and 11 bases lay in between. Germline CDR1 and CDR2: SGHDN and FVKESK.

This chain uses TRBV7-9 with TRBJ2-2; no clear D. V lost 5 bases and J 6 bases, leaving 10 bases between the germline ends. CDR3 length equals 13 residues. In germline, CDR1 is SEHNR, CDR2 FQNEAQ (reference sequence). CDR3 in amino acids: CASSPLSSGELFF. The DNA of the CDR3 is TGTGCCAGCAGCCCGCTCTCCTCCGGGGAGCTGTTTTTT.

V usage is TRBV7-6 and J usage is TRBJ2-3, with 9 bases matching TRBD1. Germline CDR1 reads SGHVS; CDR2 reads FNYEAQ. CDR3 length: 17 residues. V was pared by 4 bases and J by 3 bases, with 11 bases of the junction left unmatched. CDR3 region: CASSSLGTGPITDTQYF. The CDR3 region has the DNA TGTGCCAGCAGCTCACTCGGGACAGGGCCTATAACAGATACGCAGTATTTT.

The chain combines TRBV5-6 with TRBJ1-5; D not certain. Germline CDR1 reads SGHDT; CDR2 reads YYEEEE. V shed 6 bases and J shed 0 bases, with 4 bases lying between them. The CDR3 covers 12 residues. The CDR3 spells CASTPSNQPQHF. The DNA of the CDR3 is TGTGCCAGCACTCCTAGCAATCAGCCCCAGCATTTT.

The gene calls are TRBV18 and TRBJ1-3; perhaps TRBD1 as D (6 bases). Germline V gene sequence: CDR1 KGHSH, CDR2 LQKENI. Trimming removed 3 bases at V and 0 bases at J, with 12 bases between. The CDR3 runs to 16 residues. The CDR3 DNA reads TGTGCCAGCTCACCCCTGGACAGTTTCTCTGGAAACACCATATATTTT. Encoded protein: CASSPLDSFSGNTIYF.

This clone appeared a few times. The CDR3 DNA sequence: TGTGCCAGCAGTTTGACAGGGATGGGCACTGAAGCTTTCTTT. Translating gives CASSLTGMGTEAFF. V and J are TRBV28 and TRBJ1-1; 7 nucleotides align to TRBD1. CDR3 length: 14 residues. V lost 3 bases and J lost 4; bases outside the gene matches: 5. Germline V gives CDR1 MDHEN, CDR2 SYDVKM. The full variable domain, with the rest looked up from reference TRBV28 and TRBJ1-1, is DVKVTQSSRYLVKRTGEKVFLECVQDMDHENMFWYRQDPGLGLRLIYFSYDVKMKEKGDIPEGYSVSREKKERFSLILESASTNQTSMYLCASSLTGMGTEAFFGQGTRLTVV.

The genes are TRBV19 and TRBJ2-2; D remains unclear. V was trimmed by 7 bases and J by 2 bases, leaving 5 bases between them. Germline CDR1 is LNHDA and CDR2 is SQIVND (reference sequence). The CDR3 has 12 amino acids. The CDR3 DNA follows: TGTGCCAGTAATGTAAACACCGGGGAGCTGTTTTTT. Protein sequence: CASNVNTGELFF.

The chain carries TRBV6-5 and TRBJ1-3, with 8 nucleotides matching TRBD1. The CDR3 is 15 amino acids. Trimming at V came to 6 bases and at J to 1 base, leaving 5 bases not matched to a gene. Germline lookup yields CDR1 MNHEY and CDR2 SVGAGI. The CDR3 sequence is CASSFYRGSGNTIYF. For the CDR3, the DNA is TGTGCCAGCAGCTTCTACAGGGGGTCTGGAAACACCATATATTTT.

This sequence joins TRBV6-5 and TRBJ1-1; 7 positions match TRBD1. CDR1 is MNHEY and CDR2 is SVGAGI in the germline V gene. The CDR3 is made up of 15 amino acids. With V trimmed by 6 bases and J by 0 bases, 7 bases remained unmatched. The DNA of the CDR3 is TGTGCCAGCAGAAGACAGACAGGGATGAACACTGAAGCTTTCTTT. Amino acids: CASRRQTGMNTEAFF.

This clone has more than one count but fewer than ten. The chain combines TRBV19 with TRBJ2-1; D is undetermined. This CDR3 has 12 residues. Germline lookup yields CDR1 LNHDA and CDR2 SQIVND (reference sequence). V gave up 4 bases and J gave up 2 bases, with 3 bases separating them. CDR3 residues: CASSTTYNEQFF. The DNA of the CDR3 is TGTGCCAGTAGTACCACCTACAATGAGCAGTTCTTC.

This chain connects TRBV30 to TRBJ1-1; D is possibly TRBD1 (5 bases). V lost 2 bases, J lost 11 bases, and 21 bases lay in between. Germline CDR1 and CDR2: GTSNPN and SVGIG (reference sequence). The CDR3 extends over 14 amino acids. The DNA of the CDR3 is TGTGCCTGGAGTCAGGGCTTGATCAGGCAGCGTGCTTTCTTT. Translation gives CAWSQGLIRQRAFF.

This rearrangement joins TRBV28 to TRBJ2-3; D is unclear. V lost 6 bases and J lost 6, with 7 bases in between. Germline CDR1 and CDR2: MDHEN and SYDVKM. CDR3 size: 11 residues. The CDR3 protein is CASSRWDTQYF. CDR3 coding DNA: TGTGCCAGCAGCCGATGGGATACGCAGTATTTT.

The chain uses TRBV10-3 and TRBJ2-5, with D uncertain. Trimming shortened V by 4 bases and J by 3 bases, and 6 bases separated the two germline ends. This CDR3 is built from 12 residues. The germline CDR1 and CDR2 sequences are ENHRY and SYGVKD. The CDR3 loop reads CAISATEETQYF. The CDR3 region has the DNA TGTGCCATCAGTGCCACAGAAGAGACCCAGTACTTC.

This clone was picked up a small number of times. The junction and the germline gene differ at one end; a read error may be behind it. The DNA for the CDR3 is TGTGCTAGTGGTTTGAACGCTGAAGCTTTCTTT. This translates into CASGLNAEAFF. The V gene is TRBV12-5, the J gene TRBJ1-1, with D hard to call. There are 11 residues in the CDR3. The germline gives CDR1 LGHNT, CDR2 FRNRAP.

A note on this clone: The junction and the germline gene differ at one end; a read error may be behind it. The chain carries TRBV7-9 and TRBJ2-7; a weak D match, TRBD1 (6 bases). The V gene's germline CDR1 is SEHNR and CDR2 FQNEAQ (reference sequence). The CDR3 length is 18 residues. The CDR3 DNA reads TGTGCCAGCAACTTAGGTCCCGCGACAGGCCACGGTTCTGGCGAGCAGTACTTC. It encodes CASNLGPATGHGSGEQYF.

CDR3 loop: CASSAGTSGWGGTDTQYF. CDR3 DNA sequence: TGTGCCAGCAGCGCTGGGACTAGCGGGTGGGGGGGCACAGATACGCAGTATTTT. The chain recombines TRBV9 with TRBJ2-3; TRBD2 agrees at 12 bases. J lost 1 base, V lost 3 bases, and 9 bases had no gene match. This CDR3 has 18 residues. Germline V gene sequence: CDR1 SGDLS, CDR2 YYNGEE. Using reference TRBV9 and TRBJ2-3 for the parts outside the CDR3, the full variable domain is DSGVTQTPKHLITATGQRVTLRCSPRSGDLSVYWYQQSLDQGLQFLIQYYNGEERAKGNILERFSAQQFPDLHSELNLSSLELGDSALYFCASSAGTSGWGGTDTQYFGPGTRLTVL.

This chain links TRBV5-4 with TRBJ2-1, with D perhaps TRBD2 (6 bases). The CDR3 contains 15 residues. Germline CDR1 and CDR2: SGHNT and YYREEE (reference sequence). V was trimmed by 3 bases and J by 1 base, leaving 11 bases between them. The CDR3 DNA is TGTGCCAGCAGCTCCGCGGGAAAGTCCTACAATGAGCAGTTCTTC. Translating gives CASSSAGKSYNEQFF.